This TCR beta chain came from a study of radiation and T cells in renal cell carcinoma. Germline V lookup: CDR1 GTSNPN, CDR2 SVGIG (reference sequence). Trimming took 4 bases from V and 4 from J, leaving 10 bases between them. This CDR3 comprises 12 residues. Measured with immunoSEQ multiplex PCR; TCRdb has only the in-frame clones, and not every one. The sample lists roughly 61,000 clones; around 80% were seen once. Time point of the sample: blood 4 weeks post-SBRT, at nephrectomy. Described treatment: 15 Gy SBRT to primary tumor, nephrectomy 4 weeks later. Nephrectomy followed 15 Gy stereotactic body radiation by 4 weeks.

The sequence derives from a man between 60 and 75 years old with renal cell carcinoma. The J gene is TRBJ1-2, the V gene TRBV30; no clear D. The sample here was blood, taken from a patient whose treatment included radiotherapy and nephrectomy. The CDR3 DNA reads TGTGCCTGGATGGACGGCCTCTATGGCTACACCTTC. Translation gives CAWMDGLYGYTF.